This T cell receptor beta chain was recorded in a study of T cells in women clearing cervical HPV infection. Study information: Donors had HPV16-related CIN3 or worse; 2 had invasive cancer.

Genomic DNA, averaging roughly 1,200 ng per sample, yielded TCR beta CDR3 via immunoSEQ. Some clones are missing from TCRdb's copy, which holds only in-frame ones; the method was immunoSEQ multiplex PCR. This repertoire includes some 37,000 clones. Overall study findings and caveats: It is unknown whether associations predate infection; no effector/memory or HPV-specific sorting.

MY09/MY11 PCR detected cervical HPV DNA; dot-blot assigned genotypes. Details on this clone: Antigen unknown. The CDR3 goes on 3 residues after the read ends, and that part is filled in from the germline J gene.

Germline V lookup: CDR1 SGHNT, CDR2 YYREEE (reference sequence). V lost 0 bases and J lost 6, with 10 bases in between. CDR3 length: 15 amino acids. This chain uses TRBV5-4 with TRBJ1-6; maybe TRBD1 (6 bases). The TCR comes from a woman between 18 and 70 years old with a cervical HPV16 infection that either progressed to CIN3+ or cleared (not recorded which). The sequenced sample consisted of blood buffy coat. The chain's CDR3 is CASSLGGGSNSPLHF. The DNA read from the CDR3 is TGTGCCAGCAGCTTGGGAGGGGGTAGTAATTCACCC.